These 21 T cell receptor beta chains originate from one sample sequenced in a study of shared clonotypes between healthy human individuals. Terminally differentiated effector memory CD45RA+ cells were left out of the naive CD8 fraction, which was CD45RO-negative and positively selected for CCR7. The assay was immunoSEQ multiplex PCR, and TCRdb's table has in-frame clones only and misses some. The sample includes about 2 million clones, around 96% of them seen just once. Sequenced input: naive CD8+ T cells sorted from blood. These receptors were taken from a man between 18 and 29 years old in good health.

V is TRBV19 and J is TRBJ1-5, with TRBD1 identical over 9 bases. The J segment lost 6 bases and the V segment lost 3 bases, leaving 15 bases of the junction unmatched. Per the germline V gene, CDR1 is LNHDA and CDR2 is SQIVND (reference sequence). This CDR3 spans 18 amino acids. CDR3: CASSIGALLDRGGQPQHF. The CDR3 region has the DNA TGTGCCAGTAGTATTGGCGCCCTTTTGGACAGGGGCGGTCAGCCCCAGCATTTT. The full variable domain, rest sourced from reference TRBV19 and TRBJ1-5, is DGGITQSPKYLFRKEGQNVTLSCEQNLNHDAMYWYRQDPGQGLRLIYYSQIVNDFQKGDIAEGYSVSREKKESFPLTVTSAQKNPTAFYLCASSIGALLDRGGQPQHFGDGTRLSIL.

J is TRBJ1-4 and V is TRBV7-9; 7 nucleotides line up with TRBD1. The CDR3 loop spans 16 amino acids. The germline gives CDR1 SEHNR, CDR2 FQNEAQ (reference sequence). V lost 1 base, J lost 8 bases, and 10 bases stayed unmatched. Here the CDR3 reads CASSLEGEQGDEKLFF. CDR3 coding DNA: TGTGCCAGCAGCTTAGAGGGGGAGCAGGGGGACGAAAAACTGTTTTTT.

V is TRBV19 and J is TRBJ1-1; D not certain. CDR3 size: 12 residues. Per germline, CDR1 LNHDA and CDR2 SQIVND (reference sequence). The V gene lost 9 bases and the J gene lost 4 bases, with 12 bases spanning the gap. The CDR3 spells CASGEFGTEAFF. CDR3 DNA sequence: TGTGCCAGCGGGGAATTTGGCACTGAAGCTTTCTTT.

With regard to this clone: The junction does not match germline at one end; this may be a read error. The rearrangement joins TRBV7-7 to TRBJ2-5, with a weak D call TRBD2 (6 bases). The CDR3 is 14 amino acids. CDR1 SSHAT and CDR2 FNYEAQ come from the germline V gene (reference sequence). The CDR3 coding sequence is TGTGCTAGCAGCCAAACGGGACTCGAAGAGACCCAGTACTTC. This gives the protein CASSQTGLEETQYF. The whole variable domain, filled in from reference TRBV7-7 and TRBJ2-5, reads GAGVSQSPRYKVTKRGQDVTLRCDPISSHATLYWYQQALGQGPEFLTYFNYEAQPDKSGLPSDRFSAERPEGSISTLTIQRTEQRDSAMYRCASSQTGLEETQYFGPGTRLLVL.

The chain joins TRBV30 to TRBJ1-1; the match to TRBD1 covers 7 bases. CDR1 and CDR2 from the germline V gene are GTSNPN and SVGIG (reference sequence). The CDR3 sequence is 15 residues long. V dropped 5 bases and J dropped 0; count of bases not matched to a gene: 9. Written as DNA, the CDR3 is TGTGCCTGGGGCCAGGGGGTGACGGTGAACACTGAAGCTTTCTTT. It yields the protein CAWGQGVTVNTEAFF.

This chain connects TRBV9 to TRBJ1-2; D not certain. Looked up from germline, CDR1 is SGDLS and CDR2 is YYNGEE. The CDR3 runs 14 residues. Between the trimmed V and J ends, which lost 3 bases and 4 bases, there was a span of 13 bases. The CDR3 coding sequence is TGTGCCAGCAGCGCCTCCTCAGGACCCTATGGCTACACCTTC. This translates into CASSASSGPYGYTF.

The CDR3 bases are TGTGCCAGCAGCGTAGGCCCTGGGAGGGGGCTATCCGGGGAGCTGTTTTTT. This encodes CASSVGPGRGLSGELFF. This chain connects TRBV9 to TRBJ2-2; the D gene could be TRBD1 or TRBD2 (7 bases each). From germline, CDR1 is SGDLS and CDR2 YYNGEE. The V end lost 0 bases, the J end lost 6 bases, and 18 bases lay between the germline ends. The CDR3 sequence is 17 residues long.

This chain joins TRBV13 and TRBJ1-3; unclear D gene. Germline values: CDR1 PRHDT, CDR2 FYEKMQ (reference sequence). The CDR3 runs 12 residues. V dropped 3 bases and J dropped 3 bases, with 3 bases sitting between them. The DNA for the CDR3 is TGTGCCAGCAGCTTCGGTGGAAACACCATATATTTT. Its translation: CASSFGGNTIYF.

The gene calls are TRBV5-8 and TRBJ2-7; TRBD2 matches 12 bases. The CDR3 sequence is 16 residues long. Trimming removed 0 bases from V and 3 bases from J; junction bases left unmatched: 4. Germline CDR1 reads SGHTS; CDR2 reads YDEGEE. CDR3 residues: CASSLGLAGGIYEQYF. The CDR3 nucleotides are TGTGCCAGCAGCTTGGGTCTAGCGGGGGGGATCTACGAGCAGTACTTC.

This sequence joins TRBV19 and TRBJ1-4; 8 nucleotides agree with TRBD1. CDR1 is LNHDA, CDR2 SQIVND, per germline (reference sequence). Trimming cost V 8 bases and J 8 bases; bases outside gene matches: 10. The CDR3 is 14 amino acids. The CDR3 DNA reads as TGTGCCAGTCGGCCGGAGACAGGGGTCGAAAAACTGTTTTTT. It translates to CASRPETGVEKLFF.

The J gene is TRBJ1-1, the V gene TRBV2; the D is unclear. The germline gives CDR1 SNHLY, CDR2 FYNNEI. Trimming took 4 bases from V and 3 from J, leaving 12 bases between them. The CDR3 length is 14 residues. The CDR3 protein is CASSVEKADTEAFF. The CDR3 DNA sequence: TGTGCCAGCAGTGTAGAAAAGGCGGACACTGAAGCTTTCTTT. Based on the CDR3 plus reference TRBV2 and TRBJ1-1, the full variable domain is EPEVTQTPSHQVTQMGQEVILRCVPISNHLYFYWYRQILGQKVEFLVSFYNNEISEKSEIFDDQFSVERPDGSNFTLKIRSTKLEDSAMYFCASSVEKADTEAFFGQGTRLTVV.

The gene calls are TRBV10-3 and TRBJ2-1; D gene uncertain. Trimming left V 3 bases short and J 0 bases short, with 9 bases between. The CDR3 contains 15 residues. Germline CDR1 ENHRY, CDR2 SYGVKD. The CDR3 nucleotides read TGTGCCATCAGTGACCCGACCCACTCCTACAATGAGCAGTTCTTC. Translating it yields CAISDPTHSYNEQFF.

This chain links TRBV14 with TRBJ2-1; D may correspond to TRBD1 or TRBD2 (6 bases each). The CDR3 loop spans 16 amino acids. Germline V gives CDR1 SGHDN, CDR2 FVKESK. The V end was cut by 0 bases, the J end by 1 base, with 10 bases between. CDR3 nucleotide sequence: TGTGCCAGCAGCCAAGAAGGGGGGTGGTCCTACAATGAGCAGTTCTTC. This sequence encodes CASSQEGGWSYNEQFF.

The rearrangement uses TRBV7-8 and TRBJ2-5, with 15 bases matching TRBD2. Germline V gene lookup returns CDR1 SGHVS and CDR2 FQNEAQ. Trimming removed 5 bases from V and 5 bases from J; junction bases left unmatched: 9. This CDR3 region has 17 residues. The CDR3 is CASSAGLAGGYRETQYF. In DNA, the CDR3 is TGTGCCAGCAGCGCTGGACTAGCGGGGGGGTACCGGGAGACCCAGTACTTC.

This clone was seen only once. This chain joins TRBV11-2 and TRBJ2-7; D is ambiguous. The germline V and J ends were trimmed by 2 bases and 6 bases, with 8 bases remaining between them. Looked up from germline, CDR1 is SGHAT and CDR2 is FQNNGV. There are 12 residues in the CDR3. The CDR3 sequence is CASSLIQAEQYF. The CDR3 DNA reads as TGTGCCAGCAGCTTAATCCAAGCCGAGCAGTACTTC.

Points on this clone: The sample contains more than one DNA sequence encoding this CDR3. This rearrangement joins TRBV15 to TRBJ1-1, with D hard to call. V lost 3 bases to trimming and J lost 0 bases, with 5 bases between them. Germline values: CDR1 LNHNV, CDR2 YYDKDF (reference sequence). The CDR3 totals 13 residues. The CDR3 spells CATSRGMNTEAFF. CDR3 bases: TGTGCCACCAGCAGGGGTATGAACACTGAAGCTTTCTTT.

The rearrangement links TRBV5-6 to TRBJ1-2, with D maybe TRBD1 (6 bases). V shed 1 base and J shed 3 bases, with 16 bases lying between them. Germline assignment: CDR1 SGHDT and CDR2 YYEEEE. This CDR3 region has 16 residues. The CDR3 region has the DNA TGTGCCAGCAGCTTGTGGGTACAGGGTTCCTACTATGGCTACACCTTC. Its translation is CASSLWVQGSYYGYTF.

The chain employs TRBV23-1 and TRBJ1-2, with 8 nucleotides matching TRBD1. TRBV23-1 is designated an ORF whose function remains uncertain. The CDR3 is 17 residues long. With V trimmed by 5 bases and J by 6 bases, 17 bases remained unmatched. DNA of the CDR3: TGCGCCAGCAGTTACCCGACAGGGGAAAGGGGGGTAAATGGCTACACCTTC. It encodes CASSYPTGERGVNGYTF.

The chain couples TRBV7-6 to TRBJ1-3; the D gene is possibly TRBD1 (6 bases). V lost 5 bases to trimming and J lost 0 bases, with 20 bases between them. Germline values: CDR1 SGHVS, CDR2 FNYEAQ. The CDR3 extends over 18 amino acids. Written as DNA, the CDR3 is TGTGCCAGCAGCACACCACAACAGGGCCCGAGCTCTGGAAACACCATATATTTT. Translation gives CASSTPQQGPSSGNTIYF.

In regard to this clone: A read error is possible here, since a much larger clone lies one base away. V is TRBV7-2 and J is TRBJ2-7; D is unresolved. V lost 4 bases and J lost 3, with 4 bases in between. The germline V gene encodes CDR1 SGHTA and CDR2 FQGNSA. CDR3 length: 11 residues. CDR3 residues: CASSSDYEQYF. DNA for the CDR3: TGTGCCAGCAGCTCAGACTACGAGCAGTACTTC.

V and J are TRBV14 and TRBJ1-3; D unresolved. The V gene lost 4 bases and the J gene lost 8 bases, with 9 bases spanning the gap. CDR3 length: 12 amino acids. Germline-derived CDR1 and CDR2 are SGHDN and FVKESK. As DNA, the CDR3 is TGTGCCAGCAGCCCGGGTATCCACACCATATATTTT. Amino acids: CASSPGIHTIYF.